What follows are 10 T cell receptor beta chains derived from one specimen sequenced in a study of CD8+ T cells in alopecia areata. Once RNA had been extracted, it was reverse transcribed into cDNA to act as the sequencing template. Sequencing was performed with immunoSEQ multiplex PCR; in TCRdb, only in-frame clones are kept and a portion is missing. The sample lists approximately 150,000 clones, roughly 50% occurring once. Source material: CD4+ T cells sorted from blood. Receptors originate from a human donor with alopecia areata.

The table lists this clone with many counts. The chain has TRBV4-1 and TRBJ1-1, with 7 positions matching TRBD1. The CDR3 covers 13 residues. J lost 4 bases, V lost 7 bases, and 6 bases had no gene match. CDR1 and CDR2 (germline): MGHRA, YSYEKL. The CDR3: CASKRGPSTEAFF. The CDR3 DNA reads as TGCGCCAGCAAAAGGGGGCCGAGCACTGAAGCTTTCTTT.

The genes are TRBV5-6 and TRBJ1-2; D call uncertain. This CDR3 has 16 amino acids. Trimming pared 0 bases from V and 4 bases from J, leaving 16 bases between. Germline V gene data show CDR1 as SGHDT and CDR2 as YYEEEE. In nucleotides, the CDR3 is TGTGCCAGCAGCTTGGCCGGCGGGTCTCGGACCTATGGCTACACCTTC. It is translated as CASSLAGGSRTYGYTF.

The J gene is TRBJ2-5, the V gene TRBV20-1; 7 nucleotides align to TRBD1. V lost 5 bases, J lost 10 bases, and 4 bases stayed unmatched. Looked up from germline, CDR1 is DFQATT and CDR2 is SNEGSKA (reference sequence). The CDR3 is 10 residues long. The CDR3 loop is CSASRQGQYF. The CDR3 nucleotides read TGCAGTGCTTCCCGACAGGGCCAGTACTTC.

The rearrangement uses TRBV11-1 and TRBJ1-1; D unclear. There are 14 residues in the CDR3. Trimming pared 6 bases from V and 3 bases from J, leaving 14 bases between. The germline gives CDR1 SGHAT, CDR2 FQDESV (reference sequence). The CDR3 bases are TGTGCCAGCAGACTTCAGCGGGGAGACACTGAAGCTTTCTTT. As protein: CASRLQRGDTEAFF.

This clone was seen only a few times. The chain combines TRBV28 with TRBJ1-2; tentative D call: TRBD1 (5 bases). The CDR3 contains 15 residues. CDR1 MDHEN and CDR2 SYDVKM come from the germline V gene. V lost 8 bases, J lost 7 bases, and 23 bases lay in between. CDR3 sequence (DNA): TGTGCCAGCGGAGCCTCGGGACTCTCGGAGGGTGGCTACACCTTC. Its protein product is CASGASGLSEGGYTF.

In its sample, this clone was seen once. V usage is TRBV28 and J usage is TRBJ2-7, with a tentative D call TRBD1 (5 bases). Germline CDR1 and CDR2: MDHEN and SYDVKM. V was cut by 6 bases and J by 4 bases, with 19 bases left in between. The CDR3 extends over 15 amino acids. CDR3 protein: CASRIGVGASYEQYF. The CDR3 DNA reads TGTGCCAGCAGAATTGGTGTAGGGGCTTCATACGAGCAGTACTTC. The variable domain in full, with the rest retrieved from reference TRBV28 and TRBJ2-7, is DVKVTQSSRYLVKRTGEKVFLECVQDMDHENMFWYRQDPGLGLRLIYFSYDVKMKEKGDIPEGYSVSREKKERFSLILESASTNQTSMYLCASRIGVGASYEQYFGPGTRLTVT.

This chain links TRBV29-1 with TRBJ2-5; D perhaps matches TRBD1 (6 bases). The DNA end lines up better with TRBJ2-7; the J call may be wrong. This CDR3 comprises 12 residues. Germline V gives CDR1 SQVTM, CDR2 ANQGSEA. CDR3 bases: TGCAGCGTTGTAACAGGGATTCACGAGCAGTACTTC. Protein product: CSVVTGIHEQYF.

Comments on this clone: Distinct nucleotide sequences in the sample also encode this CDR3. The V gene is TRBV20-1, the J gene TRBJ2-1; D gene unclear. This CDR3 contains 10 residues. Germline V CDR1 and CDR2: DFQATT, SNEGSKA (reference sequence). V dropped 6 bases and J dropped 8 bases, with 8 bases sitting between them. CDR3 region: CSASIDEQFF. The CDR3 bases are TGCAGTGCCAGTATAGATGAGCAGTTCTTC.

This clone turned up a few times. The sample has other DNA sequences that encode this CDR3 too. The chain links TRBV5-1 to TRBJ2-3; unclear D gene. Germline V CDR1 and CDR2: SGHRS, YFSETQ. CDR3 size: 11 residues. The V end was cut by 2 bases, the J end by 3 bases, with 1 base between. The CDR3 DNA sequence: TGCGCCAGCAGCTTAACAGATACGCAGTATTTT. Protein sequence: CASSLTDTQYF. Combining the CDR3 with reference TRBV5-1 and TRBJ2-3 gives the whole variable domain KAGVTQTPRYLIKTRGQQVTLSCSPISGHRSVSWYQQTPGQGLQFLFEYFSETQRNKGNFPGRFSGRQFSNSRSEMNVSTLELGDSALYLCASSLTDTQYFGPGTRLTVL.

CDR3: CASSLLGDKGTQYF. The CDR3 DNA reads TGTGCCAGCAGTCTCCTGGGAGATAAGGGTACGCAGTATTTT. The V call is TRBV27, the J call TRBJ2-3; D possibly corresponds to TRBD2 (5 bases). The germline V gene has CDR1 MNHEY and CDR2 SMNVEV (reference sequence). The CDR3 consists of 14 residues. V was trimmed by 5 bases and J by 8 bases, leaving 17 bases between them.